This T cell receptor beta chain was documented in a study of post-analysis software for immune sequencing data. Looking at the study overall: Multiple sclerosis in the patients followed relapsing-remitting, secondary progressive and progressive-relapsing courses.

Prepared TCR beta cDNA libraries contained unique molecular identifiers. Input amounts of 1 to 10 million T cells were used. These gave around 500,000 cDNA molecules, so each molecule approximated one T cell. TCRdb fed the PCR reads into MiXCR, producing one record per CDR3 protein. This table has roughly 600,000 distinct CDR3 sequences, around 47% appearing once. Overall study findings and caveats: The normalized Chao1 diversity of multiple sclerosis patients was significantly lower than that of controls. Clustering by F measure revealed strong co-clustering among samples prepared together in one batch. Relative to controls, patients had 4 or 5 TRBV segments at higher frequency, with TRBV5-6, TRBV5-1 and TRBV20-1 among these.

This CDR3 has 12 residues. Germline loops: CDR1 MNHEY, CDR2 SVGEGT. V was clipped by 4 bases and J by 7 bases, with 11 bases between them. Only a few counts were recorded for this clonotype. Its specificity is not known. The sample taken for sequencing was blood. This rearrangement joins TRBV6-2 or TRBV6-3 to TRBJ2-7, with D perhaps matching TRBD2 (6 bases). This clonotype was sampled from a girl aged 10-17 years with multiple sclerosis. In nucleotides, the CDR3 is TGTGCCAGCAGTTGGGACTCTAGAGAGCAGTACTTC. This translates into CASSWDSREQYF.